A single TCR beta chain is shown here with its context. Its binding antigen is unknown. No base qualities exist here, and no much larger clone lies one base off it. This sample stems from a study of T cells after yellow fever vaccination (dated by TCRdb to the late 2010s). Background on the whole study: The SMART-Seq v4 Ultra Low Input RNA kit was used to prepare libraries from fractions with low cell numbers. To track T-cell clones before and after primary and booster YFV17D yellow fever vaccination, bulk TCR alpha and beta repertoires were sequenced longitudinally. Two healthy male donors made up the cohort, one aged 18 to 29 years and the other aged 30 to 40 years. Blood was collected at multiple timepoints before and after primary and secondary immunization, and bulk PBMC replicates and cell subsets were isolated.

Findings and caveats that apply to the study as a whole: Because the study included only a couple of donors, the extent to which the findings can be generalized is limited. Compared with the primary T-cell response, the secondary T-cell response was weaker but faster, peaking on day 5 rather than day 15. Computational filtering was required because FACS-sorted repertoires could contain abundant contaminating clonotypes from the bulk population. A small share of clonotypes occurred in both CD4 and CD8 compartments, likely arising from convergent recombination. Most clones expanded after primary vaccination were re-detected after the booster (almost 98% of CD4 and around 88% of CD8), suggesting broad memory maintenance.

Synthesis of TCR cDNA relied on 5'RACE template switching, a step that introduced a universal primer site along with unique molecular identifiers. cDNA synthesis was primed from both the TCR alpha and TCR beta constant segments. Library amplification used two PCR steps, and the second PCR step added sample barcodes and sequencing adapters. Sequencing of libraries was done on Illumina HiSeq 2500 (2x100 bp) or NovaSeq (2x150 bp). The published analysis was carried out like this. Demultiplexing of reads and collapsing into UMI consensus sequences were performed with MIGEC, and V(D)J alignment was carried out with MiXCR. Vaccine-responding clonotypes were identified with edgeR using replicate PBMC samples, with FDR below 0.01 and a log2 fold change above 5 up to day 15 being required. CD4 or CD8 identity was assigned to each bulk clonotype according to whether the clonotype was present at higher abundance in the sequenced CD4 repertoire or the sequenced CD8 repertoire. In TCRdb, the public reads were trimmed at Q25 with fastp and aligned with MiXCR, with productive beta chains retained. A single entry per CDR3 protein holds the most common genes and DNA from its merged rows. These V and J calls derive from TCRdb rather than the authors' analysis. The sample table contains hundreds of thousands of distinct CDR3 sequences; only one count was recorded for around 12% of them. About 15% of the sample belongs to the ten largest clones.

The treatment or condition label of this sample denotes: live attenuated yellow fever vaccine strain. At each blood-draw timepoint, two biological replicates of bulk PBMCs were collected. A standard Ficoll-Paque protocol was used to isolate PBMCs from peripheral blood. TriZol was used to extract RNA from bulk PBMCs, from CD4 and CD8 fractions, and from dextramer-positive and dextramer-negative fractions. CDR1 is given as LNHDA and CDR2 as SQIVND, both from the germline V gene (reference sequence). V ends up 5 bases short and J 9 bases short, with an unmatched junction base count of 9. The CDR3 goes from the cysteine to the phenylalanine over 15 residues. The CDR3 DNA has 45 bases and is translated from base 1.

The sequence is built from TRBV19 and TRBJ2-1, with TRBD1 identical over 11 junction bases. This TCR came from a man aged 25-45 years who received the YFV17D yellow fever vaccine. The source material was PBMCs, sampled on the day of the yellow fever booster vaccination. The CDR3 is CASSPRTGGLGEQFF. Read as DNA, the sequence is TGTGCCAGTAGTCCAAGGACAGGGGGCCTCGGTGAGCAGTTCTTC.